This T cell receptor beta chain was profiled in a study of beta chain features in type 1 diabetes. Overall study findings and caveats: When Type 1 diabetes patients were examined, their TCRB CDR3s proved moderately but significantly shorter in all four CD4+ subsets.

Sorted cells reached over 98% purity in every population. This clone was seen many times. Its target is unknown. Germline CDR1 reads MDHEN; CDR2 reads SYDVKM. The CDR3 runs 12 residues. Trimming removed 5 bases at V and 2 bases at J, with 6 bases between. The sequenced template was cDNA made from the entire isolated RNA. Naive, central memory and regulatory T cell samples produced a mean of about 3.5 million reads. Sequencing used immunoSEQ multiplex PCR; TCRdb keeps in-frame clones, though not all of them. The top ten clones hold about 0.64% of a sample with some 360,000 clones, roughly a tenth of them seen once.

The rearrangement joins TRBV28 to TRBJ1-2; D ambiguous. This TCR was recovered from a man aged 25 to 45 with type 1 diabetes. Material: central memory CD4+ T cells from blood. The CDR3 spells CASSTPNYGYTF. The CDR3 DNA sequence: TGTGCCAGCAGTACACCAAACTATGGCTACACCTTC.